The next 13 T cell receptor beta chains were all read from a single sample in a study of T cell responses to AZD1222 COVID-19 vaccine. Clones were sequenced by immunoSEQ multiplex PCR, and TCRdb holds only the in-frame ones, with some missing. The sample yields over 110,000 clones, approximately 92% seen once. Source: peripheral blood, taken on day 0 of AZD1222 vaccination. Source of these receptors: an adult in good health.

This CDR3 reads CAWSVATRTSGELFF. The CDR3 region has the DNA TGTGCCTGGAGTGTAGCTACGAGGACGTCCGGGGAGCTGTTTTTT. The chain carries TRBV30 and TRBJ2-2; no reliable D call. The CDR3 contains 15 residues. Germline V lookup: CDR1 GTSNPN, CDR2 SVGIG (reference sequence). Trimming left V 0 bases short and J 6 bases short, with 14 bases between.

The V call is TRBV5-4, the J call TRBJ1-2, with 7 bases that match TRBD1. Looked up from germline, CDR1 is SGHNT and CDR2 is YYREEE (reference sequence). This CDR3 has 13 amino acids. J gave up 6 bases and V 4 bases, and 6 bases lay outside the gene matches. The CDR3 region is CASSPDRVNGYTF. The DNA for the CDR3 is TGTGCCAGCAGCCCAGACAGGGTAAATGGCTACACCTTC.

The V and J genes are TRBV24-1 and TRBJ2-3; TRBD2 is a possible D gene (5 bases). Germline CDR1 KGHDR, CDR2 SFDVKD. The CDR3 consists of 14 residues. Trimming cost V 4 bases and J 5 bases, with 12 bases left between them. As DNA, the CDR3 is TGTGCCACCAGTGAGTCGGGAATAAGAGATACGCAGTATTTT. Translation gives CATSESGIRDTQYF.

This clone came up many times. The gene calls are TRBV5-1 and TRBJ1-4; a weak D match, TRBD1 (5 bases). Looked up from germline, CDR1 is SGHRS and CDR2 is YFSETQ. The CDR3 totals 16 residues. The V and J ends lost 0 bases and 2 bases respectively, with 11 bases between them. The CDR3 sequence: CASSLDGGGTNEKLFF. In DNA, the CDR3 is TGCGCCAGCAGCTTGGACGGTGGGGGGACTAATGAAAAACTGTTTTTT.

The gene calls are TRBV10-3 and TRBJ1-5; no clear D gene. CDR3 length: 15 residues. The germline CDR1 and CDR2 sequences are ENHRY and SYGVKD. The germline V and J ends were trimmed by 3 bases and 4 bases, with 13 bases remaining between them. The CDR3 loop reads CAISDKLRTNQPQHF. DNA for the CDR3: TGTGCCATCAGTGACAAGTTGCGGACGAATCAGCCCCAGCATTTT.

The chain carries TRBV6-5 and TRBJ1-5, with D maybe TRBD1 (5 bases). The germline V gene encodes CDR1 MNHEY and CDR2 SVGAGI. This CDR3 comprises 14 residues. Trimming cost V 5 bases and J 4 bases, with 12 bases left between them. For the CDR3, the DNA is TGTGCCAGCAGTCCATCGGGGGTGAATCAGCCCCAGCATTTT. This translates into CASSPSGVNQPQHF.

This chain joins TRBV4-2 and TRBJ1-4, with D perhaps matching TRBD1 (5 bases). The CDR3 totals 14 residues. With 2 bases removed from V and 5 bases from J, the gap between germline ends came to 9 bases. The germline V gene encodes CDR1 LGHNA and CDR2 YNFKEQ. The CDR3 spells CASSQQGGNEKLFF. CDR3 DNA sequence: TGTGCCAGCAGCCAACAGGGAGGGAATGAAAAACTGTTTTTT.

V is TRBV5-1 and J is TRBJ1-4, with TRBD1 as a possible D gene (5 bases). Germline V CDR1 and CDR2: SGHRS, YFSETQ. Trimming cost V 3 bases and J 8 bases, with 14 bases left between them. The CDR3 consists of 14 residues. CDR3 DNA: TGCGCCAGCAGCTCGGACACCGGTGGGGAAAAACTGTTTTTT. Its translation: CASSSDTGGEKLFF.

The J gene is TRBJ2-7, the V gene TRBV4-3, with D perhaps matching TRBD1 or TRBD2 (6 bases each). The V end lost 4 bases, the J end lost 0 bases, and 19 bases lay between the germline ends. CDR3 length equals 17 residues. Germline assignment: CDR1 LGHNA and CDR2 YSLEER. CDR3 residues: CASSPQGGQDGSYEQYF. As DNA, the CDR3 is TGCGCCAGCAGCCCCCAAGGGGGGCAGGACGGCTCCTACGAGCAGTACTTC.

The sample holds a few counts of this clone. V and J are TRBV6-5 and TRBJ2-7; D perhaps matches TRBD2 (6 bases). The CDR3 length is 15 residues. V shed 11 bases and J shed 0 bases, with 20 bases lying between them. CDR1 is MNHEY, CDR2 SVGAGI, per germline. CDR3 loop: CASRLANSVSYEQYF. CDR3 DNA sequence: TGTGCCTCGCGGCTAGCGAACAGCGTCTCCTACGAGCAGTACTTC.

The chain joins TRBV5-1 to TRBJ2-7; the D gene is possibly TRBD1 (6 bases). V was pared by 5 bases and J by 2 bases, with 14 bases between. CDR3 length equals 14 residues. Germline CDR1 SGHRS, CDR2 YFSETQ. The CDR3 region is CASRPTGQAYEQYF. CDR3 coding DNA: TGCGCCAGCAGACCGACAGGACAAGCCTACGAGCAGTACTTC. The full variable domain, in which reference TRBV5-1 and TRBJ2-7 provide the parts outside the CDR3, is KAGVTQTPRYLIKTRGQQVTLSCSPISGHRSVSWYQQTPGQGLQFLFEYFSETQRNKGNFPGRFSGRQFSNSRSEMNVSTLELGDSALYLCASRPTGQAYEQYFGPGTRLTVT.

This chain connects TRBV12-1 to TRBJ2-7; the D segment call TRBD2 is taken from the table without a DNA check. TRBV12-1 has pseudogene status. This CDR3 has 16 residues. The CDR3 DNA reads as TGTGCCAGCAGCTTTAGGCTAGCGGACTGCCTCTACGAGCAGTACTTC. Amino acids: CASSFRLADCLYEQYF.

DNA of the CDR3: TGTGCCAGCAGTTACGGTCGGGGAGGTGAGCAGTTCTTC. Protein product: CASSYGRGGEQFF. The chain uses TRBV6-2 or TRBV6-3 and TRBJ2-1; TRBD2 might be the D (6 bases). Trimming removed 2 bases at V and 9 bases at J, with 11 bases between. Germline values: CDR1 MNHEY, CDR2 SVGEGT. CDR3 length: 13 residues.